Following are 25 T cell receptor beta chains from one sample sequenced in a study of graft-versus-host responses after intestinal transplantation. TCRdb keeps only in-frame clones here, not all; method: immunoSEQ multiplex PCR. The sample comprises about 13,000 clones, 30% to 40% of which are singletons, and approximately 1% rests with the top ten. The sequenced sample was alloreactive CD4+ T cells from a mixed lymphocyte reaction culture, obtained before intestinal transplant. This sample's subset: CFSE-low proliferating T cells sorted from roughly six-day pre-transplant mixed lymphocyte reaction (GvH or HvG direction). These receptors were obtained from a human patient who received an intestinal transplant.

This clone is labeled medium-sized. The chain recombines TRBV30 with TRBJ1-4; D is unresolved. The germline V gene encodes CDR1 GTSNPN and CDR2 SVGIG (reference sequence). Trimming took off 4 bases at V and 8 bases at J, with 17 bases between the two ends. CDR3 length: 14 amino acids. CDR3 sequence reads: CAWNRGLLKEKLFF. CDR3 nucleotides: TGTGCCTGGAATCGCGGCCTCCTCAAGGAAAAACTGTTTTTT.

The chain employs TRBV5-1 and TRBJ1-6, with unresolved D. V was cut by 2 bases and J by 1 base, with 10 bases left in between. Germline assignment: CDR1 SGHRS and CDR2 YFSETQ. The length of the CDR3 is 16 residues. CDR3 bases: TGCGCCAGCAGCTTCGGGATAATGTCCTATAATTCACCCCTCCACTTT. It translates to CASSFGIMSYNSPLHF. Supplemented by reference TRBV5-1 and TRBJ1-6, the full variable domain reads KAGVTQTPRYLIKTRGQQVTLSCSPISGHRSVSWYQQTPGQGLQFLFEYFSETQRNKGNFPGRFSGRQFSNSRSEMNVSTLELGDSALYLCASSFGIMSYNSPLHFGNGTRLTVT.

A few counts support this clone. This chain links TRBV5-8 with TRBJ2-3; the D is unclear. Germline V gene lookup returns CDR1 SGHTS and CDR2 YDEGEE. The CDR3 contains 14 residues. V was trimmed by 2 bases and J by 7 bases, leaving 14 bases between them. CDR3 bases: TGTGCCAGCAGCTTTGGAGAGAGTTGGAATACGCAGTATTTT. As protein: CASSFGESWNTQYF.

This clone was recorded a few times. V is TRBV18 and J is TRBJ1-5, with TRBD1 as a possible D gene (6 bases). Germline CDR1 reads KGHSH; CDR2 reads LQKENI. V lost 6 bases and J lost 4, with 16 bases in between. This CDR3 is built from 15 residues. The CDR3 region is CASSAQGVGNQPQHF. CDR3 nucleotide sequence: TGTGCCAGCTCGGCACAGGGCGTCGGGAATCAGCCCCAGCATTTT.

Relative to its sample, this clone is medium-sized. The rearrangement uses TRBV5-1 and TRBJ1-1; D perhaps matches TRBD1 (5 bases). Germline CDR1 is SGHRS and CDR2 is YFSETQ. With 0 bases removed from V and 5 bases from J, the gap between germline ends came to 11 bases. CDR3 size: 14 residues. This chain's CDR3 is CASSLVLGATEAFF. The CDR3 DNA follows: TGCGCCAGCAGCTTGGTTTTAGGGGCAACTGAAGCTTTCTTT.

The chain recombines TRBV30 with TRBJ1-1; 7 bases line up with TRBD1. CDR1 is GTSNPN, CDR2 SVGIG, per germline (reference sequence). CDR3 length: 14 residues. V was clipped by 1 base and J by 2 bases; unmatched bases: 4. CDR3 sequence: CAWSARQGNTEAFF. In nucleotides, the CDR3 is TGTGCCTGGAGTGCGAGACAGGGCAACACTGAAGCTTTCTTT.

This clone was observed once. The chain carries TRBV25-1 and TRBJ2-7; possibly TRBD2 for D (7 bases). V was trimmed by 6 bases and J by 8 bases, leaving 11 bases between them. The CDR3 runs 11 residues. CDR1 and CDR2 (germline): MGHDK, SYGVNS. The CDR3 DNA reads TGTGCCAGCAGCGGGGGGACAAAGCAGTACTTC. As protein: CASSGGTKQYF.

This clone showed up just a few times. The gene calls are TRBV6-5 and TRBJ1-1; no clear D. The CDR3 totals 13 residues. Trimming left V 0 bases short and J 5 bases short, with 7 bases between. In germline, CDR1 is MNHEY, CDR2 SVGAGI. DNA of the CDR3: TGTGCCAGCAGTTACTCGAGGGAGACTGAAGCTTTCTTT. This gives the protein CASSYSRETEAFF.

The chain carries TRBV19 and TRBJ2-7; weak D call: TRBD1 (5 bases). Trimming took off 9 bases at V and 5 bases at J, with 14 bases between the two ends. CDR3 length: 12 amino acids. Germline V gives CDR1 LNHDA, CDR2 SQIVND (reference sequence). CDR3 nucleotide sequence: TGTGCCAGCTCGGTAGTAGGGGACGAGCAGTACTTC. This gives the protein CASSVVGDEQYF. Together with reference TRBV19 and TRBJ2-7, the CDR3 gives the full variable domain: DGGITQSPKYLFRKEGQNVTLSCEQNLNHDAMYWYRQDPGQGLRLIYYSQIVNDFQKGDIAEGYSVSREKKESFPLTVTSAQKNPTAFYLCASSVVGDEQYFGPGTRLTVT.

Only a few counts were recorded for this clone. The chain recombines TRBV27 with TRBJ2-3; possibly TRBD1 for D (5 bases). CDR3 size: 14 residues. V gave up 6 bases and J gave up 6 bases, with 16 bases separating them. CDR1 is MNHEY and CDR2 is SMNVEV in the germline V gene (reference sequence). CDR3 nucleotide sequence: TGTGCCAGCAGCCGACGGTTTGGGGCTGATACGCAGTATTTT. It translates to CASSRRFGADTQYF.

V and J are TRBV28 and TRBJ1-3, with D maybe TRBD1 (6 bases). Deletions cut 7 bases from V and 5 bases from J, with 18 bases between. Germline CDR1 reads MDHEN; CDR2 reads SYDVKM. The length of the CDR3 is 15 residues. For the CDR3, the DNA is TGTGCCAGCACCTCCCCTGGGACACCGAGAAACACCATATATTTT. Protein sequence: CASTSPGTPRNTIYF.

The J gene is TRBJ2-7, the V gene TRBV6-5, with 9 positions matching TRBD2. V lost 8 bases, J lost 5 bases, and 13 bases stayed unmatched. Germline-derived CDR1 and CDR2 are MNHEY and SVGAGI. The CDR3 has 15 residues. CDR3 loop: CASQSGGSQGHEQYF. The CDR3 DNA reads as TGTGCCAGCCAAAGCGGGGGGTCCCAGGGTCACGAGCAGTACTTC.

CDR3 DNA: TGTGCCAGCAGTGGACAACTCCCTCTCGAGCAGTACTTC. Translation: CASSGQLPLEQYF. The chain combines TRBV2 with TRBJ2-7; D gene uncertain. The V end was cut by 4 bases, the J end by 6 bases, with 13 bases between. Germline CDR1 SNHLY, CDR2 FYNNEI. The CDR3 totals 13 residues.

The chain couples TRBV16 to TRBJ1-1, with 7 bases matching TRBD1. The CDR3 spans 17 residues. Germline CDR1 KGHSY, CDR2 FQNENV. Trimming removed 1 base from V and 0 bases from J; junction bases left unmatched: 8. The DNA for the CDR3 is TGTGCCAGCAGCCAATGGGGCAGGGGGGACCTGAACACTGAAGCTTTCTTT. Encoded protein: CASSQWGRGDLNTEAFF.

The chain carries TRBV9 and TRBJ2-3; D may be TRBD2 (6 bases). V was cut by 4 bases and J by 8 bases, with 11 bases left in between. The CDR3 extends over 12 amino acids. Germline lookup yields CDR1 SGDLS and CDR2 YYNGEE. The CDR3, as DNA: TGTGCCAGCAGCCCCAGACTAGGTACGCAGTATTTT. Translation gives CASSPRLGTQYF.

This chain connects TRBV27 to TRBJ2-1; 11 nucleotides line up with TRBD2. The V gene's germline CDR1 is MNHEY and CDR2 SMNVEV (reference sequence). The CDR3 spans 15 residues. Losses at the gene ends were 5 bases for V and 3 bases for J; bases not matched to a gene: 3. The CDR3 spells CASSRGTSGYNEQFF. For the CDR3, the DNA is TGTGCCAGCAGTCGAGGGACTAGCGGCTACAATGAGCAGTTCTTC.

Remarks on this clone: Other DNA sequences in the sample encode the same CDR3. J is TRBJ2-1 and V is TRBV5-1; 7 bases align to TRBD1. Losses at the gene ends were 3 bases for V and 1 base for J; bases not matched to a gene: 4. Germline-derived CDR1 and CDR2 are SGHRS and YFSETQ. The CDR3 is 15 residues long. The CDR3 DNA reads TGCGCCAGCAGCTCCTCAGGGGGATCCTACAATGAGCAGTTCTTC. This codes for CASSSSGGSYNEQFF. The full variable domain, its missing parts supplied by reference TRBV5-1 and TRBJ2-1, is KAGVTQTPRYLIKTRGQQVTLSCSPISGHRSVSWYQQTPGQGLQFLFEYFSETQRNKGNFPGRFSGRQFSNSRSEMNVSTLELGDSALYLCASSSSGGSYNEQFFGPGTRLTVL.

The chain joins TRBV6-1 to TRBJ1-2; weak D call: TRBD1 (6 bases). Germline CDR1 and CDR2: MNHNS and SASEGT. This CDR3 has 13 residues. Trimming took 6 bases from V and 2 from J, leaving 10 bases between them. The CDR3: CASRHGTNYGYTF. DNA of the CDR3: TGTGCCAGCAGACACGGGACAAACTATGGCTACACCTTC.

This clone has more than one count but fewer than ten. This chain joins TRBV10-3 and TRBJ2-5; 11 positions agree with TRBD1. V was pared by 0 bases and J by 7 bases, with 7 bases of the junction left unmatched. The CDR3 totals 16 residues. Looked up from germline, CDR1 is ENHRY and CDR2 is SYGVKD. CDR3 coding DNA: TGTGCCATCAGTGAGTCGAGGACAGGGGGCGCGGGGACCCAGTACTTC. This sequence encodes CAISESRTGGAGTQYF.

The chain joins TRBV18 to TRBJ1-1; 10 bases are shared with TRBD1. Per germline, CDR1 KGHSH and CDR2 LQKENI. The length of the CDR3 is 14 residues. Losses at the gene ends were 6 bases for V and 5 bases for J; bases not matched to a gene: 6. In nucleotides, the CDR3 is TGTGCCAGCTCGCTTGGACAGGGGGGTACTGAAGCTTTCTTT. It yields the protein CASSLGQGGTEAFF.

V and J are TRBV2 and TRBJ2-3; the match to TRBD2 covers 10 bases. J lost 5 bases, V lost 5 bases, and 7 bases had no gene match. The germline V gene has CDR1 SNHLY and CDR2 FYNNEI. The CDR3 contains 15 residues. In DNA, the CDR3 is TGTGCCAGCAGTCCCCGGACTAGCGGTATAGATACGCAGTATTTT. Translating gives CASSPRTSGIDTQYF. Complete variable domain (other parts from reference TRBV2 and TRBJ2-3): EPEVTQTPSHQVTQMGQEVILRCVPISNHLYFYWYRQILGQKVEFLVSFYNNEISEKSEIFDDQFSVERPDGSNFTLKIRSTKLEDSAMYFCASSPRTSGIDTQYFGPGTRLTVL.

In this sample, this clone turned up once. The rearrangement uses TRBV10-3 and TRBJ2-7, with D possibly being TRBD1 (6 bases). The V and J ends lost 10 bases and 2 bases respectively, with 15 bases between them. The CDR3 runs 13 residues. Germline V gene data show CDR1 as ENHRY and CDR2 as SYGVKD. CDR3 sequence reads: CATGSGGPYEQYF. The CDR3 coding sequence is TGTGCCACCGGATCTGGGGGCCCCTACGAGCAGTACTTC.

The chain has TRBV5-1 and TRBJ2-7; 7 nucleotides agree with TRBD1. Germline V lookup: CDR1 SGHRS, CDR2 YFSETQ. Germline trimming cut 4 bases from V and 0 bases from J; bases unmatched to any gene: 4. CDR3 length: 14 residues. CDR3 nucleotides: TGCGCCAGCAGCCCTTGGGACAGCTCCTACGAGCAGTACTTC. It encodes CASSPWDSSYEQYF.

About this clone: The junction does not match germline at one end; this may be a read error. The chain has TRBV7-9 and TRBJ2-7, with D perhaps TRBD1 (5 bases). This CDR3 region has 11 residues. The germline CDR1 and CDR2 sequences are SEHNR and FQNEAQ (reference sequence). CDR3 sequence (DNA): TGTGCCAGCAGCTTTTTTGGGGCAGTCCAATTC. It encodes CASSFFGAVQF.

The chain links TRBV9 to TRBJ2-7; 9 nucleotides align to TRBD1. Germline values: CDR1 SGDLS, CDR2 YYNGEE. The ends lost 4 bases at V and 2 bases at J; junction bases unmatched: 16. The CDR3 has 18 amino acids. CDR3 sequence reads: CASSPRGGGQGKTYEQYF. For the CDR3, the DNA is TGTGCCAGCAGCCCACGAGGGGGGGGACAGGGAAAGACCTACGAGCAGTACTTC.